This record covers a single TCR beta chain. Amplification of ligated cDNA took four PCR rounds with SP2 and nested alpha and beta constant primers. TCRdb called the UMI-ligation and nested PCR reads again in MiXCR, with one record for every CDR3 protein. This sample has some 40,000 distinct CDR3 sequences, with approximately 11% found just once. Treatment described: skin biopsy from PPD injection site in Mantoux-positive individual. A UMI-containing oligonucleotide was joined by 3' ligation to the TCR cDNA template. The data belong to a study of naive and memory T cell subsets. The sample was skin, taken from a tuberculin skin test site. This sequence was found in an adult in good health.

The CDR3 reads CSARDRRGSVETQYF. The CDR3, as DNA: TGCAGTGCTAGAGATCGGCGCGGGAGCGTCGAGACCCAGTACTTC. The rearrangement links TRBV20-1 to TRBJ2-5; TRBD2 matches 7 bases. V trimming: 0 bases; J trimming: 5 bases; junction bases outside the gene matches: 9. This CDR3 is 15 amino acids long. Per germline, CDR1 DFQATT and CDR2 SNEGSKA (reference sequence).